This TCR beta chain was sequenced during a study of T cells in Graves' hyperthyroidism and ophthalmopathy. Germline V CDR1 and CDR2: DFQATT, SNEGSKA (reference sequence). The V end was cut by 3 bases, the J end by 1 base, with 10 bases between. This CDR3 comprises 13 residues. This clonotype came up many times. The source material, RNA transcripts, was used to amplify TCR beta CDR3 regions. The primer set for the first-round RT-PCR of the TCR CDR3 was HTBI. A single record per CDR3 protein comes from TCRdb applying MiXCR to the multiplex PCR reads. The sample comprises a few hundred thousand distinct CDR3 sequences, just over 45% of which are singletons, and around 8% rests with the top ten.

The chain couples TRBV20-1 to TRBJ2-7, with D perhaps TRBD1 (5 bases). Sequencing was done on a sample of peripheral blood or thyroid tissue (not recorded which). The clonotype was recovered from a woman aged 18-30 years with Graves' hyperthyroidism. Here the CDR3 reads CSASTRASYEQYF. The CDR3, as DNA: TGCAGTGCTAGTACCAGGGCGTCCTACGAGCAGTACTTC.